This T cell receptor (beta chain) was captured in a study of blood T cell repertoires in COVID-19. Study information: There were acute and convalescent COVID-19 samples, and they came from the United States, Italy and Spain. T cells, B-cell-depleted T cells, or PBMCs provided the cDNA or gDNA that served as material.

Germline CDR1 and CDR2: SGHTA and FQGNSA. V shed 5 bases, J shed 7 bases, and the junction held 10 bases outside the gene matches. The CDR3 consists of 16 residues. Patients in Seattle were enrolled during active infection, then followed longitudinally. In the source study's methods: Reference gene primer amplification in the assay estimated nucleated cell counts. Sequenced by immunoSEQ multiplex PCR; TCRdb stores in-frame clones only, minus some. V and J calls and clone size are copied from that table; D and trimming were computed from the DNA. The table has hundreds of thousands of clones, 90% seen once.

Sequenced: peripheral blood. This TCR came from a woman in her thirties or forties with COVID-19, enrolled during active disease. The rearrangement links TRBV7-2 to TRBJ1-6; 8 positions agree with TRBD1. In nucleotides, the CDR3 is TGTGCCAGCAGCCCGGGGTTAGACAGGGGAAATTCACCCCTCCACTTT. Protein product: CASSPGLDRGNSPLHF.